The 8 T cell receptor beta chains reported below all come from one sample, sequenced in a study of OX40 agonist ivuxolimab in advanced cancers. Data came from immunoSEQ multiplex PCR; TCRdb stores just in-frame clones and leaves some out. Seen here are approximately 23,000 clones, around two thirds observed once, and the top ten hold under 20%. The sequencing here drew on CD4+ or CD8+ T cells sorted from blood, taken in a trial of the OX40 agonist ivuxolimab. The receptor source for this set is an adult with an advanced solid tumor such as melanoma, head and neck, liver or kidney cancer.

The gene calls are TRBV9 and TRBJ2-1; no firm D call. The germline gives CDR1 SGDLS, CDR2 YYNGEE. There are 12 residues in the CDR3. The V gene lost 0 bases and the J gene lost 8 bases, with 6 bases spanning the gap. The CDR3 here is CASSVAADEQFF. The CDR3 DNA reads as TGTGCCAGCAGCGTAGCAGCCGATGAGCAGTTCTTC.

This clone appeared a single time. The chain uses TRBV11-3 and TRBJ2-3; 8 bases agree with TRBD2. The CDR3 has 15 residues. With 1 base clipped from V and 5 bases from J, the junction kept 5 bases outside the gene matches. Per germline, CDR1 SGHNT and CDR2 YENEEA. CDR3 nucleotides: TGTGCCAGCAGCTTAGGTCCAGCGGGGGTAGATACGCAGTATTTT. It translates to CASSLGPAGVDTQYF.

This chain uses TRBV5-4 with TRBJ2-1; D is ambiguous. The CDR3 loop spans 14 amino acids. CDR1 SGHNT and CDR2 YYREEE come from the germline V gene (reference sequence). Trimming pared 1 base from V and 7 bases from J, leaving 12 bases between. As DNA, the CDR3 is TGTGCCAGCAGCTTGCGGGCGCAGGTTAATGAGCAGTTCTTC. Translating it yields CASSLRAQVNEQFF.

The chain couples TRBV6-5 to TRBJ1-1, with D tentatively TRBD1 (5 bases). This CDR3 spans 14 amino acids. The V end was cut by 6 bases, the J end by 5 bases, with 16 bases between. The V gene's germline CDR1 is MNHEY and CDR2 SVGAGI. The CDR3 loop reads CASSPGRLMTEAFF. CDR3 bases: TGTGCCAGCAGCCCGGGACGGCTGATGACTGAAGCTTTCTTT.

The CDR3 nucleotides are TGTGCCAGCAGAGGTTTAGAGCCACTTCAGGAAAAACTGTTTTTT. Translated: CASRGLEPLQEKLFF. This rearrangement joins TRBV11-3 to TRBJ1-4; no definite D call. V was clipped by 6 bases and J by 8 bases, with 19 bases between them. Per germline, CDR1 SGHNT and CDR2 YENEEA. CDR3 length: 15 amino acids.

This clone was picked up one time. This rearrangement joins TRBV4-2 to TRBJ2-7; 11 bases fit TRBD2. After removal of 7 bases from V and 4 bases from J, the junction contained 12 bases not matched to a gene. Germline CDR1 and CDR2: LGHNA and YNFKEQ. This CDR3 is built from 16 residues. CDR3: CASTPSSGGSAYEQYF. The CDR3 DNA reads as TGTGCCAGCACCCCTTCTAGCGGGGGGTCCGCGTACGAGCAGTACTTC.

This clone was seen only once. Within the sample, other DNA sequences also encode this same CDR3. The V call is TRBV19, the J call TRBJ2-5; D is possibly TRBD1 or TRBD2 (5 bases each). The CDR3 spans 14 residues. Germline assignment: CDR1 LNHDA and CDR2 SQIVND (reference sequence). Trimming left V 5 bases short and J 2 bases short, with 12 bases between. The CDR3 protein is CASSPRDVQETQYF. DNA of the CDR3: TGTGCCAGTAGTCCTCGGGACGTTCAAGAGACCCAGTACTTC.

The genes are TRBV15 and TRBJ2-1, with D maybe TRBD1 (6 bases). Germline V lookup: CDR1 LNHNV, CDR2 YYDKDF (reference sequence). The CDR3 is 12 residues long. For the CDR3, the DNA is TGTGCGGTTGAACAGGGATACAATGAGCAGTTCTTC. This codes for CAVEQGYNEQFF.